Listed below are T cell receptor beta chains from one sample, sequenced in a study of T cells in localized non-small cell lung cancer. Assay: immunoSEQ multiplex PCR; the TCRdb copy retains only in-frame clones and omits some. The sample records roughly 50,000 clones, approximately 82% being singletons. Here the sequenced sample was peripheral blood, taken before any cancer treatment. All receptors derive from a female donor over 55 with stage II squamous cell lung carcinoma. CDR3s include the opening cysteine and the closing phenylalanine or tryptophan. A D gene is named only where the DNA matches it firmly. A clone size is listed for some rows: how often the clone was seen (once, few, many), or a class if it is expanded.

J gene,V gene,D gene,clone size,CDR3 protein,CDR3 DNA
TRBJ1-4,TRBV28,.,.,CASSFRGAGNEKLFF,TGTGCCAGCAGTTTTCGGGGGGCAGGTAATGAAAAACTGTTTTTT
TRBJ2-3,TRBV11-2,TRBD2,once,CASSSRTSGGVTDTQYF,TGTGCCAGCAGCTCAAGGACTAGCGGGGGGGTCACAGATACGCAGTATTTT
TRBJ2-1,TRBV5-8,.,.,CASSSGLSSYNEQFF,TGTGCCAGCAGCTCGGGACTTAGCTCCTACAATGAGCAGTTCTTC
TRBJ2-5,TRBV9,.,.,CASSVQETQYF,TGTGCCAGCAGCGTTCAAGAGACCCAGTACTTC
TRBJ2-3,TRBV5-1,TRBD2,.,CASSSPGTSVTTSTDTQYF,TGCGCCAGCAGCTCCCCCGGGACTAGCGTAACCACTAGCACAGATACGCAGTATTTT
TRBJ1-2,TRBV4-1,TRBD1,.,CASSQEIGTGANYGYTF,TGCGCCAGCAGCCAAGAGATAGGGACAGGGGCGAACTATGGCTACACCTTC
TRBJ1-5,TRBV6-6,.,.,CASSYGRGNQPQHF,TGTGCCAGCAGTTACGGTAGGGGCAATCAGCCCCAGCATTTT
TRBJ1-2,TRBV14,.,.,CASSQDPGGVNYGYTF,TGTGCCAGCAGCCAAGATCCGGGGGGCGTGAACTATGGCTACACCTTC
TRBJ2-2,TRBV5-1,TRBD2,once,CASSSGLAGANTGELFF,TGCGCCAGCAGCTCTGGACTAGCGGGGGCGAACACCGGGGAGCTGTTTTTT
TRBJ1-2,TRBV19,.,once,CASSGPRVTNYGYTF,TGTGCCAGTAGTGGGCCCAGGGTCACTAACTATGGCTACACCTTC
TRBJ1-1,TRBV6-6,.,.,CVSEGVVRTEAFF,TGTGTCTCAGAGGGGGTGGTAAGGACTGAAGCTTTCTTT
TRBJ2-7,TRBV7-2,.,.,CASSLEVRTYEQYF,TGTGCCAGCAGCTTAGAGGTCAGGACCTACGAGCAGTACTTC
TRBJ2-1,TRBV7-8,.,.,CASSLVLSRGEQFF,TGTGCCAGCAGCTTAGTGCTTTCTAGAGGTGAGCAGTTCTTC
TRBJ2-3,TRBV7-6,TRBD2,.,CASSPLSGGLSTDTQYF,TGTGCCAGCAGCCCCCTTAGCGGGGGCCTTAGCACAGATACGCAGTATTTT
TRBJ1-1,TRBV7-3,.,.,CASSARLGVTEAFF,TGTGCCAGCAGCGCTCGACTGGGAGTCACTGAAGCTTTCTTT
TRBJ1-6,TRBV30,.,.,CAWRIGGALHF,TGTGCCTGGAGGATCGGTGGGGCCCTCCACTTT
TRBJ1-1,TRBV19,.,.,CASTRLGVRTEAFF,TGTGCCAGCACCCGTTTAGGGGTAAGGACTGAAGCTTTCTTT
TRBJ1-1,TRBV28,TRBD1,once,CASSLTGGRTEAFF,TGTGCCAGCAGCCTGACAGGGGGTAGGACTGAAGCTTTCTTT
TRBJ1-5,TRBV5-6,.,.,CASSFSDSRNQPQHF,TGTGCCAGCAGCTTTTCGGACAGCCGGAATCAGCCCCAGCATTTT
TRBJ2-7,TRBV6-1,.,few,CASSFPGYEQYF,TGTGCCAGCAGCTTTCCGGGCTACGAGCAGTACTTC
TRBJ2-2,TRBV5-1,TRBD2,.,CASSLWLAGAGELFF,TGCGCCAGCAGCTTGTGGCTAGCGGGGGCCGGGGAGCTGTTTTTT
TRBJ1-1,TRBV18,TRBD1,.,CASSPDRVVTEAFF,TGTGCCAGCTCTCCGGACAGGGTGGTGACTGAAGCTTTCTTT
TRBJ2-5,TRBV7-9,.,.,CASSLASTRRETQYF,TGTGCCAGCAGCTTAGCGTCGACACGGAGGGAGACCCAGTACTTC
TRBJ1-2,TRBV5-5,.,.,CASTLMGRTLANYGYTF,TGTGCCAGCACCCTTATGGGCAGAACTTTAGCTAACTATGGCTACACCTTC
TRBJ2-5,TRBV5-6,.,.,CASSLRTNQETQYF,TGTGCCAGCAGCTTGCGTACAAACCAAGAGACCCAGTACTTC
TRBJ1-2,TRBV7-9,.,.,CASSYETGRGYGYTF,TGTGCCAGCAGCTACGAAACGGGGAGAGGGTATGGCTACACCTTC